These T cell receptor beta chains were read from a single sample in a study of T-cell reconstitution after alpha-beta-depleted transplantation in children. TCRdb reprocessed the PCR reads via MiXCR and lists one record per CDR3 protein. The sample lists roughly 790,000 distinct CDR3 sequences; roughly 15% were seen once. The sequenced sample was PBMCs, mostly from graft donor cells, obtained 360 days after TCRalphabeta/CD19-depleted stem cell transplant. These TCRs come from a male patient younger than 18 who had a stem cell transplant for acute lymphoblastic leukemia, so the T cells may come from the graft donor. The CDR3 runs from the conserved cysteine through the conserved F or W. The D gene is left open where the match is weak. Clone size is shown for a subset of rows, as once, few, many or a class of expanded clone.

CDR3 protein: CSVGGGPGNEQFF
CDR3 DNA: TGCAGTGTAGGGGGAGGGCCCGGCAATGAGCAGTTCTTC
clone size: .
D gene: .
J gene: TRBJ2-1
V gene: TRBV20-1

CDR3 protein: CATAGGSGPYEQYF
CDR3 DNA: TGTGCCACCGCGGGCGGGAGTGGTCCCTACGAGCAGTACTTC
clone size: .
D gene: TRBD2
J gene: TRBJ2-7
V gene: TRBV7-9

CDR3 protein: CATSYWDNNQPQHF
CDR3 DNA: TGTGCCACCAGCTATTGGGATAACAATCAGCCCCAGCATTTT
clone size: many
D gene: .
J gene: TRBJ1-5
V gene: TRBV15

CDR3 protein: CASSLSLSFNEKLFF
CDR3 DNA: TGTGCCAGCAGCTTATCCCTGTCCTTTAATGAAAAACTGTTTTTT
clone size: few
D gene: .
J gene: TRBJ1-4
V gene: TRBV7-9

CDR3 protein: CASRNTQEVTDTQYF
CDR3 DNA: TGCGCCAGCAGGAATACTCAGGAAGTCACAGATACGCAGTATTTT
clone size: .
D gene: .
J gene: TRBJ2-3
V gene: TRBV4-1

CDR3 protein: CASSLYSGEGYTGELFF
CDR3 DNA: TGTGCCAGCAGTTTATACAGCGGGGAAGGTTATACCGGGGAGCTGTTTTTT
clone size: few
D gene: TRBD2
J gene: TRBJ2-2
V gene: TRBV27

CDR3 protein: CASSQGVGDLLTRADTQYF
CDR3 DNA: TGCGCCAGCAGCCAAGGAGTGGGAGACTTACTAACTCGGGCAGATACGCAGTATTTT
clone size: .
D gene: .
J gene: TRBJ2-3
V gene: TRBV4-1

CDR3 protein: CASSLGSGFTDTQYF
CDR3 DNA: TGCGCCAGCAGCTTGGGGAGCGGATTCACAGATACGCAGTATTTT
clone size: many
D gene: .
J gene: TRBJ2-3
V gene: TRBV5-1

CDR3 protein: CASSQGAAGPYNEQFF
CDR3 DNA: TGTGCCAGCAGCCAAGGGGCCGCCGGGCCCTACAATGAGCAGTTCTTC
clone size: few
D gene: .
J gene: TRBJ2-1
V gene: TRBV3-1

CDR3 protein: CASSNHSPLHF
CDR3 DNA: TGTGCCAGCAGTAACCATTCACCCCTCCACTTT
clone size: .
D gene: .
J gene: TRBJ1-6
V gene: TRBV12-3/TRBV12-4

CDR3 protein: CASSLARDLRYNEQFF
CDR3 DNA: TGTGCCAGCAGCTTGGCGCGGGACCTACGGTACAATGAGCAGTTCTTC
clone size: few
D gene: .
J gene: TRBJ2-1
V gene: TRBV5-6

CDR3 protein: CATSEASGSSYNEQFF
CDR3 DNA: TGTGCCACCAGTGAGGCTAGCGGTAGCTCCTACAATGAGCAGTTCTTC
clone size: few
D gene: TRBD2
J gene: TRBJ2-1
V gene: TRBV24-1

CDR3 protein: CASSVGPGPFTDTQYF
CDR3 DNA: TGTGCCAGCAGCGTAGGCCCAGGACCCTTCACAGATACGCAGTATTTT
clone size: .
D gene: .
J gene: TRBJ2-3
V gene: TRBV9

CDR3 protein: CSARREQVYEQYF
CDR3 DNA: TGCAGTGCTAGGCGGGAACAGGTCTACGAGCAGTACTTC
clone size: .
D gene: .
J gene: TRBJ2-7
V gene: TRBV20-1

CDR3 protein: CASSQTTVETQYF
CDR3 DNA: TGCGCCAGCAGCCAAACAACTGTGGAGACCCAGTACTTC
clone size: .
D gene: .
J gene: TRBJ2-5
V gene: TRBV4-1

CDR3 protein: CSVELAGEETQYF
CDR3 DNA: TGCAGCGTTGAACTGGCAGGGGAAGAGACCCAGTACTTC
clone size: many
D gene: .
J gene: TRBJ2-5
V gene: TRBV29-1

CDR3 protein: CASSEGIGTGELFF
CDR3 DNA: TGTGCCAGCAGTGAAGGAATCGGGACCGGGGAGCTGTTTTTT
clone size: few
D gene: .
J gene: TRBJ2-2
V gene: TRBV2

CDR3 protein: CASSKEKAGGLETQYF
CDR3 DNA: TGCGCCAGCAGTAAAGAAAAAGCGGGAGGCTTGGAGACCCAGTACTTC
clone size: few
D gene: TRBD2
J gene: TRBJ2-5
V gene: TRBV5-1

CDR3 protein: CSADLAGTAYNEQFF
CDR3 DNA: TGCAGTGCTGACCTAGCGGGGACGGCCTACAATGAGCAGTTCTTC
clone size: once
D gene: TRBD2
J gene: TRBJ2-1
V gene: TRBV20-1

CDR3 protein: CASSELMSSYNEQFF
CDR3 DNA: TGTGCCAGCAGTGAATTGATGAGCTCCTACAATGAGCAGTTCTTC
clone size: few
D gene: .
J gene: TRBJ2-1
V gene: TRBV6-1

CDR3 protein: CASSQLIIAGGYEQYF
CDR3 DNA: TGTGCCAGCAGCCAACTAATTATAGCGGGGGGCTACGAGCAGTACTTC
clone size: .
D gene: TRBD2
J gene: TRBJ2-7
V gene: TRBV3-1

CDR3 protein: CASSPRGQAWEQYF
CDR3 DNA: TGTGCCAGCTCACCACGGGGCCAGGCGTGGGAGCAGTACTTC
clone size: .
D gene: .
J gene: TRBJ2-7
V gene: TRBV18

CDR3 protein: CASSQAEARSSLEQYF
CDR3 DNA: TGCGCCAGCAGCCAAGCGGAGGCGAGATCCTCTCTGGAGCAGTACTTC
clone size: many
D gene: .
J gene: TRBJ2-7
V gene: TRBV4-1

CDR3 protein: CSAGRGDRFHEQYF
CDR3 DNA: TGCAGTGCTGGGAGGGGCGACAGGTTTCACGAGCAGTACTTC
clone size: many
D gene: .
J gene: TRBJ2-7
V gene: TRBV20-1

CDR3 protein: CSVADGLLSYEQYF
CDR3 DNA: TGCAGCGTGGCTGACGGACTCCTCTCCTACGAGCAGTACTTC
clone size: few
D gene: .
J gene: TRBJ2-7
V gene: TRBV29-1

CDR3 protein: CASSPEDSYYNSPLHF
CDR3 DNA: TGCGCCAGCAGCCCCGAGGACAGCTACTATAATTCACCCCTCCACTTT
clone size: .
D gene: .
J gene: TRBJ1-6
V gene: TRBV5-1

CDR3 protein: CASSQDLVGSYEQYF
CDR3 DNA: TGTGCCAGCAGCCAAGATCTAGTCGGTTCCTACGAGCAGTACTTC
clone size: .
D gene: .
J gene: TRBJ2-7
V gene: TRBV3-1

CDR3 protein: CASSPGTGARQPQHF
CDR3 DNA: TGCGCCAGCAGCCCCGGGACAGGGGCACGGCAGCCCCAGCATTTT
clone size: few
D gene: TRBD1
J gene: TRBJ1-5
V gene: TRBV5-1

CDR3 protein: CASSLVWGYSYEQYF
CDR3 DNA: TGTGCCAGCAGCTTGGTCTGGGGGTACTCCTACGAGCAGTACTTC
clone size: few
D gene: .
J gene: TRBJ2-7
V gene: TRBV5-6

CDR3 protein: CASETGSLSGANVLTF
CDR3 DNA: TGTGCCAGCGAAACAGGGTCGCTCTCTGGGGCCAACGTCCTGACTTTC
clone size: few
D gene: .
J gene: TRBJ2-6
V gene: TRBV12-3/TRBV12-4

CDR3 protein: CASSLQGLSDTQYF
CDR3 DNA: TGCGCCAGCAGCTTACAGGGCTTGTCAGATACGCAGTATTTT
clone size: few
D gene: .
J gene: TRBJ2-3
V gene: TRBV5-1